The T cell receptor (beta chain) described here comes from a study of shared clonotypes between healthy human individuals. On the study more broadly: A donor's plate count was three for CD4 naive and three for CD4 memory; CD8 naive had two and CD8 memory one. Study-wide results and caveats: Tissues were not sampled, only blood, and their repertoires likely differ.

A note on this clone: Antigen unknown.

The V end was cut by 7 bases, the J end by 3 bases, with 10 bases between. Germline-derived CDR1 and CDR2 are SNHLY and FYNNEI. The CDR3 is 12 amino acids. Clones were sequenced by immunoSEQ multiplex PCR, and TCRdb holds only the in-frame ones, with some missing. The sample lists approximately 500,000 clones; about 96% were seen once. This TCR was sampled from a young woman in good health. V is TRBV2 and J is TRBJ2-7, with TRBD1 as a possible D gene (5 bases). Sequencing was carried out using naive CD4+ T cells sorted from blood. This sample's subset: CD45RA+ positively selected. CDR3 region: CASKQGIYEQYF. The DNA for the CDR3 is TGTGCCAGCAAGCAGGGTATCTACGAGCAGTACTTC.